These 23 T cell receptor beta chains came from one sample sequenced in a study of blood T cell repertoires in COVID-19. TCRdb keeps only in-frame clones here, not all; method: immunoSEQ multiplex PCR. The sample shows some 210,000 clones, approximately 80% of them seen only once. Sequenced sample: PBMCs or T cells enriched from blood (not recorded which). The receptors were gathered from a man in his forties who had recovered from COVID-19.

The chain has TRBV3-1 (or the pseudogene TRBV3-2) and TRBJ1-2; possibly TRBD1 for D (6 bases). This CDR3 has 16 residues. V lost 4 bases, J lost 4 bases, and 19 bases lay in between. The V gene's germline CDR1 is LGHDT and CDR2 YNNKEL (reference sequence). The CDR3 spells CASSRDRGGGTYGYTF. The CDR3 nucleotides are TGTGCCAGCAGCCGAGACCGGGGAGGGGGGACCTATGGCTACACCTTC.

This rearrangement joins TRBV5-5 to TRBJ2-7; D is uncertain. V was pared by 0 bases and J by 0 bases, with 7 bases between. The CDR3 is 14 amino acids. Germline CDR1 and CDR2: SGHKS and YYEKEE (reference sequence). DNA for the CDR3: TGTGCCAGCAGCTTGGTACAGACCTCCTACGAGCAGTACTTC. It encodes CASSLVQTSYEQYF.

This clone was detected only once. CDR3 in amino acids: CAWSTGTNTGELFF. CDR3 coding DNA: TGTGCCTGGTCCACAGGGACCAACACCGGGGAGCTGTTTTTT. The V and J genes are TRBV30 and TRBJ2-2; possibly TRBD1 for D (6 bases). Germline lookup yields CDR1 GTSNPN and CDR2 SVGIG (reference sequence). V lost 5 bases and J lost 2, with 12 bases in between. The CDR3 consists of 14 residues.

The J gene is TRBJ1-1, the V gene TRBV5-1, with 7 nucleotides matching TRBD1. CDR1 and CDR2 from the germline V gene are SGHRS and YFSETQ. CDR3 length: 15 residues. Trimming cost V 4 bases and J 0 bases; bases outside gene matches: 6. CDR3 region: CASSPRTGMNTEAFF. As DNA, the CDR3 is TGCGCCAGCAGCCCCCGGACAGGCATGAACACTGAAGCTTTCTTT.

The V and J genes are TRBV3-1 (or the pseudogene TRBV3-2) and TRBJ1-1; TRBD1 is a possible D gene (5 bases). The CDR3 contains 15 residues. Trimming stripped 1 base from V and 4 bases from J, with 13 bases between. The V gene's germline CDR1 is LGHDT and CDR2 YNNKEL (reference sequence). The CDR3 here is CASSQGDRAITEAFF. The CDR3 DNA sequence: TGTGCCAGCAGCCAAGGTGACAGAGCGATCACTGAAGCTTTCTTT.

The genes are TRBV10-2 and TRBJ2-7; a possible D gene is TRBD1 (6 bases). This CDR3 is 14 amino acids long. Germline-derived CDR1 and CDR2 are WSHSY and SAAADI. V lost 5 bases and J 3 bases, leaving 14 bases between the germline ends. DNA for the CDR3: TGCGCCAGCAGTTCTTACGGACAGCGCTACGAGCAGTACTTC. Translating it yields CASSSYGQRYEQYF.

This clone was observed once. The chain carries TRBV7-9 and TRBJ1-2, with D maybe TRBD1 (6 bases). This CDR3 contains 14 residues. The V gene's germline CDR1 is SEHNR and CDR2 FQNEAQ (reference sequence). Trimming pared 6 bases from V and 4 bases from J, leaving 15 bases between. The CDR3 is CASRSQQGGYGYTF. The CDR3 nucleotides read TGTGCCAGCAGAAGCCAACAGGGTGGCTATGGCTACACCTTC.

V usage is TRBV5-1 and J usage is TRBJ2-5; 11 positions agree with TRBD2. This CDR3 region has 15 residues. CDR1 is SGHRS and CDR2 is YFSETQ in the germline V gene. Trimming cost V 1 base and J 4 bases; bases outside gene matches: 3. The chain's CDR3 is CASSLMLAGGETQYF. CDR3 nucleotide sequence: TGCGCCAGCAGCTTGATGCTAGCGGGGGGAGAGACCCAGTACTTC. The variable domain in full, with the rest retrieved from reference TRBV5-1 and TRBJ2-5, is KAGVTQTPRYLIKTRGQQVTLSCSPISGHRSVSWYQQTPGQGLQFLFEYFSETQRNKGNFPGRFSGRQFSNSRSEMNVSTLELGDSALYLCASSLMLAGGETQYFGPGTRLLVL.

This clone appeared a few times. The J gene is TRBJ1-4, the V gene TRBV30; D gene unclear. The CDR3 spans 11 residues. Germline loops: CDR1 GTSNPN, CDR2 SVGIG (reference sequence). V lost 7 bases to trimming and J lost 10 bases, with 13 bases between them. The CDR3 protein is CASGLEGKLFF. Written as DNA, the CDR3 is TGTGCCTCTGGACTGGAGGGAAAACTGTTTTTT.

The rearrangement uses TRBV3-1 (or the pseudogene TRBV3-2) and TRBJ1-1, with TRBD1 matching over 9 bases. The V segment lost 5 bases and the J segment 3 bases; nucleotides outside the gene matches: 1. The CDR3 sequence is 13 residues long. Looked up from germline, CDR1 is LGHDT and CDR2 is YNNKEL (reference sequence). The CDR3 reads CASSYRGHTEAFF. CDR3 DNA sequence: TGTGCCAGCAGCTACAGGGGGCACACTGAAGCTTTCTTT.

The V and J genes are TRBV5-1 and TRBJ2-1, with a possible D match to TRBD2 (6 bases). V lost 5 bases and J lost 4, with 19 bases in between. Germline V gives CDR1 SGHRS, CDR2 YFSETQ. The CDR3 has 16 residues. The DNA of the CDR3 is TGCGCCAGCAGTCTCCTAGGGGCAGGGACTTACAATGAGCAGTTCTTC. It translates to CASSLLGAGTYNEQFF.

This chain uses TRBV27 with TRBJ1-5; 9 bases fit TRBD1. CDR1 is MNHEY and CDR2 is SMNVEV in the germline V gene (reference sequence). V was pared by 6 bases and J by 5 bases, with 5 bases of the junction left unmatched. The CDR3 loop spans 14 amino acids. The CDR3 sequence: CASSRTGEDQPQHF. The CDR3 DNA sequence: TGTGCCAGCAGCCGGACAGGGGAGGATCAGCCCCAGCATTTT.

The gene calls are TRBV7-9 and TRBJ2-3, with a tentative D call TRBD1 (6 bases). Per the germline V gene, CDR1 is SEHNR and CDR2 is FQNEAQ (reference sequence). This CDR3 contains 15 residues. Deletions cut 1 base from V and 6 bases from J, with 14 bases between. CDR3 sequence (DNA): TGTGCCAGCAGCTTAGGAGGGGGTGATGCGGATACGCAGTATTTT. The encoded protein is CASSLGGGDADTQYF.

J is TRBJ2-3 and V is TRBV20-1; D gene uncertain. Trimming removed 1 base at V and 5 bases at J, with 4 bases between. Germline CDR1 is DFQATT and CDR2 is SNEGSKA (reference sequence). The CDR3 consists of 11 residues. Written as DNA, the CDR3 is TGCAGTGCTAGAGTCCGAGATACGCAGTATTTT. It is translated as CSARVRDTQYF.

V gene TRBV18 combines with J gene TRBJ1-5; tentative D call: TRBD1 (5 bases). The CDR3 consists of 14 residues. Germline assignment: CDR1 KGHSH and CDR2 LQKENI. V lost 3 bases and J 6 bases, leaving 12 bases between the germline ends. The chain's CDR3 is CASSPGLEGQPQHF. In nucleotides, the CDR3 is TGTGCCAGCTCACCGGGACTGGAAGGTCAGCCCCAGCATTTT.

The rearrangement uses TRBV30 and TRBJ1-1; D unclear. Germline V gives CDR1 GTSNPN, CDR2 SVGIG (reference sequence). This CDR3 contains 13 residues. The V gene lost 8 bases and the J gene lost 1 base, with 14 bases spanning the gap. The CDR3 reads CAIRTPGNTEAFF. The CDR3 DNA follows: TGTGCCATCCGCACCCCGGGGAACACTGAAGCTTTCTTT.

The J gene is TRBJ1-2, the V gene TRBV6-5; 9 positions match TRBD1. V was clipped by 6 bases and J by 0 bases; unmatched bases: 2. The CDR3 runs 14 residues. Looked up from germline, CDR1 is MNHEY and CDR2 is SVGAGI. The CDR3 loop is CASRRDRANYGYTF. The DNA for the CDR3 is TGTGCCAGCAGGCGGGACAGGGCTAACTATGGCTACACCTTC.

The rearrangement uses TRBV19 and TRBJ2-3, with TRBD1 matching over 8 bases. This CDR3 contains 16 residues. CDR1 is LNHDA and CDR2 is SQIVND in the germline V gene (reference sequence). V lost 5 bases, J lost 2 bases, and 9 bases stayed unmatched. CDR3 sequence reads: CASSPGQGRATDTQYF. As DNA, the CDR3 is TGTGCCAGTAGTCCCGGACAGGGAAGGGCCACAGATACGCAGTATTTT.

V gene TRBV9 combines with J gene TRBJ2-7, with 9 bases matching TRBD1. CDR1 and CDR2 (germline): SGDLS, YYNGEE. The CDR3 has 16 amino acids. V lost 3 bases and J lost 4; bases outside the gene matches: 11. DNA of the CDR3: TGTGCCAGCAGCGCGGGACAGGGCCGTTCTTCGTACGAGCAGTACTTC. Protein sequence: CASSAGQGRSSYEQYF. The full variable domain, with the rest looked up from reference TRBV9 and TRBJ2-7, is DSGVTQTPKHLITATGQRVTLRCSPRSGDLSVYWYQQSLDQGLQFLIQYYNGEERAKGNILERFSAQQFPDLHSELNLSSLELGDSALYFCASSAGQGRSSYEQYFGPGTRLTVT.

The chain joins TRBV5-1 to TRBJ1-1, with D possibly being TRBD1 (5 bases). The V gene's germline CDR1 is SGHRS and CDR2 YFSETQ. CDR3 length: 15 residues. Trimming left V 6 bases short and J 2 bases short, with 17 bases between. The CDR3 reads CASIKGADTNTEAFF. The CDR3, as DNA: TGCGCCAGCATCAAAGGGGCAGATACCAACACTGAAGCTTTCTTT.

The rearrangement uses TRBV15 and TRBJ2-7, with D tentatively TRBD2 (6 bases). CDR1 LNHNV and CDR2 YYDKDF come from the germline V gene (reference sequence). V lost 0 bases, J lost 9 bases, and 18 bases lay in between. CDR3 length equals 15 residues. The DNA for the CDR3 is TGTGCCACCAGCAGAGAGGGGAGGCCGATCAGAGGGCAGTACTTC. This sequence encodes CATSREGRPIRGQYF. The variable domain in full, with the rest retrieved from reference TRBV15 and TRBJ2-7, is DAMVIQNPRYQVTQFGKPVTLSCSQTLNHNVMYWYQQKSSQAPKLLFHYYDKDFNNEADTPDNFQSRRPNTSFCFLDIRSPGLGDTAMYLCATSREGRPIRGQYFGPGTRLTVT.

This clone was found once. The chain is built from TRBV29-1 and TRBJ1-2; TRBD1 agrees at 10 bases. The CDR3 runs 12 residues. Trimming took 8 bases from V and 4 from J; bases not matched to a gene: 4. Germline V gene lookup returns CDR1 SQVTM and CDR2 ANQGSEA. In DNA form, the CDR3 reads TGCAGCTCCGGGACAGGGGCCTATGGCTACACCTTC. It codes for CSSGTGAYGYTF.

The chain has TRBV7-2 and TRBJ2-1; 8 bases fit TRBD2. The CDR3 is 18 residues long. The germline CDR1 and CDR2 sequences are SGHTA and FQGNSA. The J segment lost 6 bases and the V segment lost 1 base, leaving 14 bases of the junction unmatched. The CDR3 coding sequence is TGTGCCAGCAGCTTAGGGAGGCGGGAGGCCCCCCAGGGCAATGAGCAGTTCTTC. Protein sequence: CASSLGRREAPQGNEQFF.